Listed below are T cell receptor beta chains from one sample, sequenced in a study of T cell repertoires in cytomegalovirus infection. TCRdb redid the calling of the reads with MiXCR, one entry per CDR3 protein. Of 230,000 or so distinct CDR3 sequences in the sample, about 15% were seen once. Source material: CD8+ T cells from PBMCs. The receptors were sampled from a human donor in good health (CMV status not recorded). Some clones in this sample may be carry-over from other donors' samples. Both conserved end residues are part of each CDR3. Each record gives: V gene, D gene, clone size, J gene, CDR3 DNA, CDR3 protein. D genes are given only for firm matches. The size field is filled for only some rows; it gives once, few, many or a size class.

>TRBV5-5|.|.|TRBJ1-6
TGTGCCAGCAGCTTGCCGTCATCTAATTTCTATAATTCACCCCTCCACTTT
CASSLPSSNFYNSPLHF
>TRBV29-1|TRBD1|.|TRBJ1-4
TGCAGCGCTTCTGGACAGGGCCCAACTAATGAAAAACTGTTTTTT
CSASGQGPTNEKLFF
>TRBV28|.|few|TRBJ2-7
TGTGCCAGCAGCCTTCCCGGGATCCTAGAGTTC
CASSLPGILEF
>TRBV7-2|.|many|TRBJ1-1
TGTGCCAGCAGCTCCGGGCCTTACAAAAACACTGAAGCTTTCTTT
CASSSGPYKNTEAFF
>TRBV5-1|.|.|TRBJ2-3
TGCGCCAGCAGCTTGGAGCAGGGCGTCACAGATACGCAGTATTTT
CASSLEQGVTDTQYF
>TRBV10-3|TRBD2|.|TRBJ2-1
TGTGCCATCAGTGAGCCCTCCCTAGCGGGGGACACCTACAATGAGCAGTTCTTC
CAISEPSLAGDTYNEQFF
>TRBV11-1|.|many|TRBJ2-3
TGTGCCAGCAGTGACACCGGAGGGGGGCAGTCCACAGATACGCAGTATTTT
CASSDTGGGQSTDTQYF
>TRBV7-6|.|.|TRBJ2-1
TGTGCCAGCAGCTCCGATGGGACTTCCTACTTTTACAATGAGCAGTTCTTC
CASSSDGTSYFYNEQFF
>TRBV6-1|.|.|TRBJ1-1
TGTGCCAGCAGTGGAGATCATGGGGGGCCTGGCACTGAAGCTTTCTTT
CASSGDHGGPGTEAFF
>TRBV6-4|TRBD1|many|TRBJ1-2
TGTGCCAGCAGTGCCTACGGGGGGACAGGGGATGGCTACACCTTC
CASSAYGGTGDGYTF
>TRBV6-6|.|.|TRBJ2-7
TGTGCCAGCAGTTACTCGAAGGACCCCGGGGGCGAGCAGTACTTC
CASSYSKDPGGEQYF
>TRBV7-2|TRBD2|.|TRBJ2-3
TGTGCCAGCAGCTTAGGGTACGGCGGGGGGGTCACAGATACGCAGTATTTT
CASSLGYGGGVTDTQYF
>TRBV7-9|.|many|TRBJ1-1
TGTGCCAGCAGCGCTACCGTCCCTGAAGCTTTCTTT
CASSATVPEAFF
>TRBV13|.|once|TRBJ1-2
TGTGCCAGCAGCGAGCAAGACAGGTTATACACCTTC
CASSEQDRLYTF
>TRBV20-1|.|.|TRBJ2-7
TGCAGTGCTAGAGATCTGCAGAGACAAGCGAACGAGCAGTACTTC
CSARDLQRQANEQYF
>TRBV7-2|.|many|TRBJ1-1
TGTGCCAGCAGCTCCCCTGGGGGGGCGCGAAAAAGCACTGAAGCTTTCTTT
CASSSPGGARKSTEAFF
>TRBV29-1|.|many|TRBJ2-2
TGCAGCGTTGAGAGGGGTGCCGGGGAGCTGTTTTTT
CSVERGAGELFF
>TRBV9|.|.|TRBJ1-5
TGTGCCAGCAGCGACGGGACGGAGACCCCCAATCAGCCCCAGCATTTT
CASSDGTETPNQPQHF
>TRBV7-2|.|many|TRBJ2-7
TGTGCCAGCAGCTACGGACAGATCTACGAGCAGTACTTC
CASSYGQIYEQYF
>TRBV7-3|TRBD2|many|TRBJ2-2
TGTGCCAGCAGCTTATTGGGGGGGTCTCTTGGGGAGCTGTTTTTT
CASSLLGGSLGELFF